Sequencing of this T cell receptor beta chain was carried out in a study of T-cell memory formation after mild COVID-19. Study-wide context: The TCR clusters were mostly specific to one donor. Study results and limitations: Contracting CD8+ clones were enriched in EMRA, CD4+ mainly in CM and EM. The second-wave clones peaking on day 37 were not confirmed as SARS-CoV-2-specific. Clones that got smaller from day 15 to 85 had even CD4/CD8, while clones growing later tipped toward CD4+.

TCRdb reprocessed the 5' RACE reads via MiXCR and lists one record per CDR3 protein. The sample lists about 410,000 distinct CDR3 sequences; 23% were seen once. The CDR3 is 15 amino acids. Germline CDR1 reads SGHRS; CDR2 reads YFSETQ. V was shortened by 3 bases and J by 6 bases, with 19 bases between the two germline ends. Notes on this clonotype: As yet, its antigen is unknown.

The gene calls are TRBV5-1 and TRBJ2-7; D is possibly TRBD2 (8 bases). The TCR sequence derives from an adult woman who had mild COVID-19 (a few samples of this study predate the infection). Cell type and time point are not known. Specimen: PBMCs or a T cell subset sorted from them (not recorded which). This CDR3 reads CASSSGGSGGREQYF. DNA for the CDR3: TGCGCCAGCAGCTCAGGGGGAAGCGGGGGACGCGAGCAGTACTTC.